Below, 29 T cell receptor beta chains from the same sample are listed, as sequenced in a study of spatial heterogeneity in lung cancer (dated by TCRdb to between 2018 and 2021). The intended sense of this specimen's time point label: sample taken at primary tumor resection. Library creation used 5' RACE. Data came from a NextSeq 500. TCRdb reprocessed the public reads (quality trimming at Q25 with fastp, clone calling with MiXCR) and kept in-frame beta chains. Each entry merges the rows of one CDR3 protein and shows their most common DNA and genes. The sample includes tens of thousands of distinct CDR3 sequences, with 15% to 20% observed a single time. The ten largest clones take up around a third of the sample. The antigens for these receptors are not known. Broad study findings and their caveats: The tumor nonsynonymous mutation count correlated with the number of expanded alpha and beta TCRs within the tumor.

This specimen was lung tumor tissue, taken at surgery. Receptors were obtained from a female donor with early-stage non-small cell lung cancer.

The rearrangement uses TRBV6-5 and TRBJ2-5; D is undetermined. With 6 bases removed from V and 4 bases from J, the gap between germline ends came to 9 bases. The germline V gene encodes CDR1 MNHEY and CDR2 SVGAGI. This CDR3 has 12 residues. In nucleotides, the CDR3 is TGTGCCAGCAGGGACGCTGGAGAGACCCAGTACTTC. The encoded protein is CASRDAGETQYF.

The chain combines TRBV20-1 with TRBJ2-1; D gene unclear. This CDR3 comprises 17 residues. V lost 6 bases, J lost 2 bases, and 23 bases lay in between. In germline, CDR1 is DFQATT, CDR2 SNEGSKA (reference sequence). In DNA form, the CDR3 reads TGCAGTGCCCCCGGTGTAGCTCCGGCGAGTACCTACAATGAGCAGTTCTTC. Translating gives CSAPGVAPASTYNEQFF.

This sequence joins TRBV28 and TRBJ2-1, with D unresolved. The length of the CDR3 is 14 residues. Germline CDR1 and CDR2: MDHEN and SYDVKM. Trimming left V 3 bases short and J 3 bases short, with 9 bases between. The CDR3 region has the DNA TGTGCCAGCAGTTTCGGAAGTGTCTACAATGAGCAGTTCTTC. Protein: CASSFGSVYNEQFF.

The genes are TRBV15 and TRBJ2-1; D gene ambiguous. V was shortened by 1 base and J by 10 bases, with 14 bases between the two germline ends. The CDR3 runs 14 residues. Germline CDR1 reads LNHNV; CDR2 reads YYDKDF (reference sequence). The CDR3 sequence: CATSRGALLLEQFF. The DNA of the CDR3 is TGTGCCACCAGCAGAGGTGCACTCCTCTTGGAGCAGTTCTTC.

This clonotype has just a few counts. The chain uses TRBV10-3 and TRBJ2-1, with D perhaps TRBD2 (5 bases). Trimming took off 3 bases at V and 5 bases at J, with 11 bases between the two ends. The CDR3 is 14 amino acids. Per germline, CDR1 ENHRY and CDR2 SYGVKD. The CDR3 region is CAISDGGKDNEQFF. The CDR3, as DNA: TGTGCCATCAGTGACGGAGGCAAGGACAATGAGCAGTTCTTC.

This clonotype was observed a few times. The chain links TRBV6-2 or TRBV6-3 to TRBJ2-3, with TRBD2 matching 12 bases. The length of the CDR3 is 20 residues. Germline trimming cut 4 bases from V and 0 bases from J; bases unmatched to any gene: 14. Germline-derived CDR1 and CDR2 are MNHEY and SVGEGT. This CDR3 reads CASSFSSGRADLGSTDTQYF. The CDR3 DNA follows: TGTGCCAGCAGTTTCTCTAGCGGGAGGGCCGATTTGGGAAGCACAGATACGCAGTATTTT.

This chain joins TRBV20-1 and TRBJ2-7, with D maybe TRBD1 (5 bases). This CDR3 has 13 amino acids. Trimming left V 3 bases short and J 7 bases short, with 16 bases between. Germline CDR1 and CDR2: DFQATT and SNEGSKA (reference sequence). This chain's CDR3 is CSARARGLQEQYF. DNA for the CDR3: TGCAGTGCTAGGGCTAGGGGCCTCCAGGAGCAGTACTTC.

This clonotype has ten or more counts. This rearrangement joins TRBV6-1 to TRBJ2-7; tentative D call: TRBD1 (5 bases). Germline V CDR1 and CDR2: MNHNS, SASEGT. The CDR3 length is 14 residues. Trimming pared 4 bases from V and 3 bases from J, leaving 13 bases between. CDR3 nucleotide sequence: TGTGCCAGCAGTGGGCGGACAACATACTACGAGCAGTACTTC. It codes for CASSGRTTYYEQYF.

There are a few counts of this clonotype. The chain couples TRBV7-2 to TRBJ2-3; 12 bases are a match to TRBD1. The CDR3 length is 16 residues. Losses at the gene ends were 5 bases for V and 2 bases for J; bases not matched to a gene: 5. CDR1 is SGHTA, CDR2 FQGNSA, per germline. DNA of the CDR3: TGTGCCAGCAGCCCAAGGGACAGGGGGCACACAGATACGCAGTATTTT. Translated: CASSPRDRGHTDTQYF.

In this sample, this clonotype turned up a few times. The V and J genes are TRBV7-2 and TRBJ2-1, with D maybe TRBD2 (5 bases). Germline V gives CDR1 SGHTA, CDR2 FQGNSA. Between the trimmed V and J ends, which lost 4 bases and 15 bases, there was a span of 19 bases. This CDR3 is 13 amino acids long. In DNA, the CDR3 is TGTGCCAGCAGCTACCCCGGACTCCCAAGCCGGTTCTTC. This codes for CASSYPGLPSRFF.

The chain joins TRBV14 to TRBJ2-1, with D unclear. Trimming took 2 bases from V and 2 from J, leaving 10 bases between them. The CDR3 has 15 residues. CDR1 SGHDN and CDR2 FVKESK come from the germline V gene. CDR3 coding DNA: TGTGCCAGCAGCCAATGGCACCTCCCCTACAATGAGCAGTTCTTC. It codes for CASSQWHLPYNEQFF. The full variable domain, with the rest looked up from reference TRBV14 and TRBJ2-1, is EAGVTQFPSHSVIEKGQTVTLRCDPISGHDNLYWYRRVMGKEIKFLLHFVKESKQDESGMPNNRFLAERTGGTYSTLKVQPAELEDSGVYFCASSQWHLPYNEQFFGPGTRLTVL.

In this sample, this clonotype turned up a few times. CDR3 amino acids: CASSLVPGAGLDEQFF. The CDR3 region has the DNA TGCGCCAGCAGCTTGGTTCCGGGGGCAGGGTTGGATGAGCAGTTCTTC. The chain employs TRBV5-1 and TRBJ2-1, with D perhaps matching TRBD1 or TRBD2 (6 bases each). The CDR3 covers 16 residues. Trimming cost V 0 bases and J 8 bases, with 18 bases left between them. Germline CDR1 is SGHRS and CDR2 is YFSETQ.

The sample holds a few counts of this clonotype. The chain is built from TRBV5-1 and TRBJ2-5, with TRBD1 identical over 10 bases. V was pared by 4 bases and J by 2 bases, with 5 bases of the junction left unmatched. Germline CDR1 and CDR2: SGHRS and YFSETQ. The CDR3 consists of 15 residues. The CDR3 DNA reads as TGCGCCAGCAGCAAGGGGGACAGGGGACAAGAGACCCAGTACTTC. Its protein product is CASSKGDRGQETQYF. Supplemented by reference TRBV5-1 and TRBJ2-5, the full variable domain reads KAGVTQTPRYLIKTRGQQVTLSCSPISGHRSVSWYQQTPGQGLQFLFEYFSETQRNKGNFPGRFSGRQFSNSRSEMNVSTLELGDSALYLCASSKGDRGQETQYFGPGTRLLVL.

Many counts were recorded for this clonotype. The chain links TRBV18 to TRBJ2-1; perhaps TRBD2 as D (5 bases). The V gene lost 6 bases and the J gene lost 5 bases, with 17 bases spanning the gap. The CDR3 is 15 residues long. Germline loops: CDR1 KGHSH, CDR2 LQKENI. In DNA form, the CDR3 reads TGTGCCAGCTCCCCCCCGGGATACCGGGACAATGAGCAGTTCTTC. This translates into CASSPPGYRDNEQFF.

This clonotype was recorded many times. The CDR3: CASRPQGALETYEQYF. The DNA of the CDR3 is TGTGCCAGCAGGCCACAGGGGGCCCTGGAAACCTACGAGCAGTACTTC. The genes are TRBV7-2 and TRBJ2-7; 9 positions agree with TRBD1. V lost 6 bases to trimming and J lost 2 bases; unmatched junction nucleotides: 11. Germline-derived CDR1 and CDR2 are SGHTA and FQGNSA. This CDR3 comprises 16 residues.

In this sample, this clonotype turned up many times. The gene calls are TRBV5-4 and TRBJ2-3, with D possibly matching TRBD1 (6 bases). The V end lost 4 bases, the J end lost 2 bases, and 11 bases lay between the germline ends. The CDR3 contains 14 residues. From germline, CDR1 is SGHNT and CDR2 YYREEE (reference sequence). CDR3 sequence reads: CASSPGADTDTQYF. In DNA form, the CDR3 reads TGTGCCAGCAGCCCAGGGGCTGACACAGATACGCAGTATTTT.

The chain is built from TRBV28 and TRBJ2-1; D might be TRBD2 (5 bases). CDR1 is MDHEN, CDR2 SYDVKM, per germline. This CDR3 is built from 16 residues. V shed 2 bases and J shed 3 bases, with 14 bases lying between them. In DNA, the CDR3 is TGTGCCAGCAGTTTAGATTCGACGGGGAGCTACAATGAGCAGTTCTTC. This codes for CASSLDSTGSYNEQFF.

This rearrangement joins TRBV11-2 to TRBJ2-1; D assignment may be TRBD1 or TRBD2 (6 bases each). Germline V gene data show CDR1 as SGHAT and CDR2 as FQNNGV. The V end lost 2 bases, the J end lost 8 bases, and 10 bases lay between the germline ends. The CDR3 loop spans 13 amino acids. CDR3 DNA: TGTGCCAGCAGCTTATTGGGGGGCCATGAGCAGTTCTTC. It translates to CASSLLGGHEQFF.

This chain links TRBV12-3 or TRBV12-4 with TRBJ2-7; maybe TRBD2 (6 bases). Trimming shortened V by 3 bases and J by 2 bases, and 11 bases separated the two germline ends. The CDR3 runs 14 residues. For the CDR3, the DNA is TGTGCCAGCAGTTTGGGGGGAGTGCCCTACGAGCAGTACTTC. It specifies CASSLGGVPYEQYF.

This clonotype was counted a few times. The chain uses TRBV24-1 and TRBJ2-5, with a weak D call TRBD2 (5 bases). This CDR3 spans 13 amino acids. V dropped 5 bases and J dropped 7 bases, with 13 bases sitting between them. The germline CDR1 and CDR2 sequences are KGHDR and SFDVKD. The CDR3 DNA reads TGTGCCACCAGTGGAGGGCTGGCGGGGACCCAGTACTTC. The encoded protein is CATSGGLAGTQYF.

By frequency in the sample, this clonotype is medium-sized. This chain uses TRBV20-1 with TRBJ2-5, with a weak D call TRBD1 (5 bases). The CDR3 is 12 amino acids. CDR1 is DFQATT, CDR2 SNEGSKA, per germline (reference sequence). Between the trimmed V and J ends, which lost 1 base and 4 bases, there was a span of 7 bases. The CDR3 DNA reads TGCAGTGCTAGAGCGACAGCAGAGACCCAGTACTTC. Translated: CSARATAETQYF.

The chain links TRBV5-5 to TRBJ2-7, with D unclear. Trimming pared 4 bases from V and 2 bases from J, leaving 16 bases between. There are 15 residues in the CDR3. The V gene's germline CDR1 is SGHKS and CDR2 YYEKEE (reference sequence). The CDR3 loop is CASSPTPSRAYEQYF. CDR3 DNA sequence: TGTGCCAGCAGCCCGACCCCCAGCAGAGCCTACGAGCAGTACTTC.

The genes are TRBV29-1 and TRBJ2-4; tentatively, D is TRBD1 or TRBD2 (5 bases each). V lost 8 bases and J lost 8, with 16 bases in between. The CDR3 covers 12 residues. Germline-derived CDR1 and CDR2 are SQVTM and ANQGSEA. The CDR3 spells CSFLGVRDIQYF. CDR3 DNA sequence: TGCAGCTTCCTGGGGGTCAGAGACATTCAGTACTTC.

This clonotype has just a few counts. The V call is TRBV4-2, the J call TRBJ2-3; 12 bases agree with TRBD2. The CDR3 contains 16 residues. CDR1 is LGHNA and CDR2 is YNFKEQ in the germline V gene. V was clipped by 4 bases and J by 5 bases; unmatched bases: 7. The CDR3: CASSLLAGGPGDTQYF. The CDR3 region has the DNA TGTGCCAGCAGCCTCCTAGCGGGAGGGCCTGGAGATACGCAGTATTTT.

Only a few counts were recorded for this clonotype. This rearrangement joins TRBV27 to TRBJ2-7; 12 bases align to TRBD2. This CDR3 is 15 amino acids long. Germline loops: CDR1 MNHEY, CDR2 SMNVEV (reference sequence). With V trimmed by 4 bases and J by 11 bases, 12 bases remained unmatched. The CDR3 DNA sequence: TGTGCCAGCAGTTCTGTGGGGCTAGCGGGAGGGCCCAAGTACTTC. Its protein is CASSSVGLAGGPKYF.

This clonotype has just a few counts. The V call is TRBV5-1, the J call TRBJ2-7, with D maybe TRBD2 (6 bases). Germline V gene data show CDR1 as SGHRS and CDR2 as YFSETQ. The V end was cut by 0 bases, the J end by 0 bases, with 13 bases between. CDR3 length equals 16 residues. The CDR3 here is CASSLVAGPSSYEQYF. The CDR3 region has the DNA TGCGCCAGCAGCTTGGTTGCGGGGCCGAGCTCCTACGAGCAGTACTTC.

There are many counts of this clonotype. CDR3 coding DNA: TGTGCCATCAGTGAGTCGTCTAGCCTGGTCTCTACGCAGTATTTT. This gives the protein CAISESSSLVSTQYF. The J gene is TRBJ2-3, the V gene TRBV10-3; D is possibly TRBD2 (5 bases). The germline V gene has CDR1 ENHRY and CDR2 SYGVKD. CDR3 size: 15 residues. V gave up 0 bases and J gave up 8 bases, with 15 bases separating them.

In its sample, this clonotype was seen a few times. This chain joins TRBV5-4 and TRBJ2-3; 11 bases fit TRBD2. V was clipped by 1 base and J by 4 bases; unmatched bases: 5. CDR1 is SGHNT and CDR2 is YYREEE in the germline V gene (reference sequence). CDR3 length equals 16 residues. The CDR3 sequence is CASSLFLAGGPDTQYF. The CDR3 coding sequence is TGTGCCAGCAGCTTGTTTTTAGCGGGAGGGCCAGATACGCAGTATTTT.

J is TRBJ2-7 and V is TRBV3-1; D unclear. V lost 0 bases, J lost 1 base, and 7 bases lay in between. This CDR3 has 14 residues. Looked up from germline, CDR1 is LGHDT and CDR2 is YNNKEL (reference sequence). The CDR3 nucleotides read TGTGCCAGCAGCCAAGAGGGCTTGTCCTACGAGCAGTACTTC. Its protein product is CASSQEGLSYEQYF.